This TCR beta chain stems from a study of blood T cell repertoires in COVID-19. Study overall: The cDNA or gDNA used as material had been derived from T cells, B-cell-depleted T cells, or PBMCs.

The data were produced by immunoSEQ multiplex PCR, yet TCRdb's version contains in-frame clones alone and is incomplete. The sample records 350,000 to 500,000 clones, roughly 90% being singletons. The germline V gene encodes CDR1 MNHEY and CDR2 SMNVEV (reference sequence). The CDR3 length is 14 residues. V shed 4 bases and J shed 5 bases, with 15 bases lying between them. Cohort assignment relied on participant-reported clinical history. This receptor was obtained from a woman under 30 who had been exposed to COVID-19. The rearrangement uses TRBV27 and TRBJ2-7, with D tentatively TRBD1 (5 bases). Sequencing was done on a sample of PBMCs or T cells enriched from blood (not recorded which). The CDR3 reads CASSSRQGPHEQYF. CDR3 DNA: TGTGCCAGCAGTTCAAGGCAGGGTCCCCACGAGCAGTACTTC.